The following is a T cell receptor (beta chain) sequence with its context. This entry belongs to a study of Ad26.COV2.S vaccination and SARS-CoV-2 variants. Trimming left V 4 bases short and J 4 bases short, with 20 bases between. The CDR3 loop spans 16 amino acids. Germline CDR1 SGHTS, CDR2 YDEGEE. Regarding treatment: about 20 received Ad26.COV2.S at low or high dose, single or two shots; about five received placebo; per-sample allocation not given. Samples analyzed were those drawn on day 63 after the first vaccine or placebo injection. TCRdb keeps only in-frame clones here, not all; method: immunoSEQ multiplex PCR. The table shows fewer than 400,000 clones, with over 75% occurring only once.

Specimen: peripheral blood, collected in a trial of Ad26.COV2.S vaccine versus placebo. The receptor's source is a person aged 18-60 years who received the Ad26.COV2.S COVID-19 vaccine or a placebo. The chain employs TRBV5-8 and TRBJ2-5, with D perhaps assigned TRBD1 or TRBD2 (5 bases each). CDR3 in amino acids: CASSRRGPPQGETQYF. In DNA form, the CDR3 reads TGTGCCAGCAGCCGACGGGGACCCCCCCAAGGAGAGACCCAGTACTTC.